This TCR beta chain was sequenced in a study of T cell repertoires in cytomegalovirus infection. TCRdb redid the calling of the reads with MiXCR, one entry per CDR3 protein. The sample holds hundreds of thousands of distinct CDR3 sequences, roughly a third seen once. Of note for this clonotype: Its cognate antigen is unknown.

V gave up 8 bases and J gave up 3 bases; unmatched junction bases: 7. Germline lookup yields CDR1 LNHDA and CDR2 SQIVND (reference sequence). The CDR3 consists of 14 residues. The rearrangement joins TRBV19 to TRBJ1-2, with 9 bases matching TRBD1. Source: cultured PBMCs, taken from culture after CMV antigen stimulation. The clonotype comes from a human donor in good health (CMV status not recorded). Some clones in this sample may be carry-over from other donors' samples. The CDR3 coding sequence is TGTGCCAGTGGGGGAGGACAGGGGCACTATGGCTACACCTTC. This codes for CASGGGQGHYGYTF.